These T cell receptor beta chains were read from a single sample in a study of blood T cells in healthy people across ages. TCRdb processed the 5' RACE reads anew with MiXCR; each CDR3 protein has one entry. The table has about 2 million distinct CDR3 sequences, around 48% seen once. Sequencing was performed on blood. Every receptor here comes from a woman aged 40-49 years in good health. CDR3s include the opening cysteine and the closing phenylalanine or tryptophan. Each record gives: CDR3 protein, V gene, J gene, CDR3 length.

CASSFLGTGHSYEQYF	TRBV28	TRBJ2-7	16
CASRATGQSATQYF	TRBV25-1	TRBJ2-5	14
CASSQDRASNEQFF	TRBV18	TRBJ2-1	14
CASSFTGLIQETQYF	TRBV6-2/TRBV6-3	TRBJ2-5	15
CASSKPGQGDSPLHF	TRBV6-6	TRBJ1-6	15
CASSYQAGETYEQYF	TRBV6-5	TRBJ2-7	15
CASSQLGGAFNYGYTF	TRBV7-2	TRBJ1-2	16
CASRKTGDIYGYTF	TRBV6-5	TRBJ1-2	14
CSGGHHKNIQYF	TRBV29-1	TRBJ2-4	12
CASSLGHLGYTF	TRBV28	TRBJ1-2	12
CASSRRQGYGYTF	TRBV28	TRBJ1-2	13
CASLPGGGTAWNEQFF	TRBV28	TRBJ2-1	16
CASSFPTSGANVLTF	TRBV5-1	TRBJ2-6	15
CSARVFYEAYNEQFF	TRBV20-1	TRBJ2-1	15
CASRFSAAQETQYF	TRBV27	TRBJ2-5	14
CASSDGVAWGRGYTF	TRBV25-1	TRBJ1-2	15
CSAIAGQNYGYTF	TRBV20-1	TRBJ1-2	13
CSAILRVTDTQYF	TRBV20-1	TRBJ2-3	13
CSASPPLGEQYF	TRBV20-1	TRBJ2-7	12
CASSFGRALITNEKLFF	TRBV12-3/TRBV12-4	TRBJ1-4	17
CASSYEGSMGETQYF	TRBV6-2/TRBV6-3	.	15
CASSLRQGWYDEQYF	TRBV7-2	TRBJ2-7	15
CASSGLRGQETQYF	TRBV25-1	TRBJ2-5	14
CASTVQGGDNEKLFF	TRBV2	TRBJ1-4	15
CASSFVGGRLTDTQYF	TRBV5-1	TRBJ2-3	16
CASSSQGAQQPQHF	TRBV27	TRBJ1-5	14
CASSYPQLVTETQYF	TRBV6-2/TRBV6-3	TRBJ2-5	15
CSAIGFIGDTQYF	TRBV20-1	TRBJ2-3	13
CASSLGGTGGLGGYTF	TRBV7-2	TRBJ1-2	16
CASSQSPGAGGETQYF	TRBV4-1	TRBJ2-5	16
CSVLQGPNEKLFF	TRBV29-1	TRBJ1-4	13
CASSEYEMNTEAFF	TRBV2	TRBJ1-1	14
CASSLAGQVLYGYTF	TRBV7-9	TRBJ1-2	15
CSADRRAPPDTQYF	TRBV20-1	TRBJ2-3	14
CASSLGRGRGEGEQYF	TRBV7-2	TRBJ2-7	16
CSVMDRKSTEAFF	TRBV29-1	TRBJ1-1	13
CSARTHIGKAQYF	TRBV20-1	TRBJ2-3	13
CASSSPRSGGIQETQYF	TRBV28	TRBJ2-5	17
CASSQAPGAGGSYNEQFF	TRBV3-1	TRBJ2-1	18
CASSESGREQYF	TRBV10-1	TRBJ2-7	12
CASSLGDKLGETQYF	TRBV11-2	.	15
CASINGLGPGANVLTF	TRBV6-1	TRBJ2-6	16
CASSENGTGRRNYGYTF	TRBV6-1	TRBJ1-2	17
CASSLTDGELNTEAFF	TRBV7-2	TRBJ1-1	16
CASRRGGPLEETQYF	TRBV6-5	TRBJ2-5	15
CASSLAGGTVDTQYF	TRBV5-1	TRBJ2-3	15
CASSLSPTGSFSGEQYF	TRBV7-6	TRBJ2-7	17
CASSTLGLAETGELFF	TRBV5-1	TRBJ2-2	16
CASSQVSGSQETQYF	TRBV4-3	TRBJ2-5	15
CASSLVSSETQYF	TRBV5-4	TRBJ2-5	13
CASSVGTERETQYF	TRBV5-1	TRBJ2-5	14
CASGAIPREAFF	TRBV27	TRBJ1-1	12